The 8 T cell receptor beta chains presented below share a single source sample, sequenced in a study of T cells after yellow fever vaccination. TCRdb re-called the 5' RACE reads through MiXCR, storing one row per CDR3 protein. The sample carries some 220,000 distinct CDR3 sequences, approximately 3% recorded once. Sample: CD4+ T cells sorted from PBMCs, taken 10 days after the yellow fever booster vaccination. The receptors originated from a man aged 18 to 29 who received the YFV17D yellow fever vaccine.

This clonotype was counted at least ten times. Here the CDR3 reads CASSHGTAKKYF. For the CDR3, the DNA is TGTGCCAGCAGCCACGGGACAGCTAAGAAGTACTTC. The genes are TRBV12-3 or TRBV12-4 and TRBJ2-7; TRBD1 matches at 7 bases. V dropped 6 bases and J dropped 11; count of bases not matched to a gene: 10. This CDR3 spans 12 amino acids.

This clonotype was observed a handful of times. This chain joins TRBV5-4 and TRBJ2-5, with 8 bases lining up with TRBD2. V trimming: 3 bases; J trimming: 5 bases; junction bases outside the gene matches: 15. Germline V CDR1 and CDR2: SGHNT, YYREEE (reference sequence). CDR3 length: 17 amino acids. CDR3 DNA: TGTGCCAGCAGCTCTCTGGCGGCGGGGGGCCTGGAGGAGACCCAGTACTTC. This translates into CASSSLAAGGLEETQYF.

This clonotype appeared many times. This sequence joins TRBV7-9 and TRBJ1-6; D ambiguous. Germline V gives CDR1 SEHNR, CDR2 FQNEAQ (reference sequence). The CDR3 contains 16 residues. V was shortened by 3 bases and J by 0 bases, with 9 bases between the two germline ends. CDR3 protein: CASSFAPSSYNSPLHF. The CDR3 coding sequence is TGTGCCAGCAGCTTTGCCCCGAGCTCCTATAATTCACCCCTCCACTTT.

The V gene is TRBV5-4, the J gene TRBJ1-2; 11 bases agree with TRBD1. There are 14 residues in the CDR3. Germline CDR1 and CDR2: SGHNT and YYREEE (reference sequence). The ends lost 3 bases at V and 7 bases at J; junction bases unmatched: 5. CDR3 in DNA: TGTGCCAGCAGCTATCCGGGACAGGGGGGTGGCTACACCTTC. It translates to CASSYPGQGGGYTF.

This clonotype occurred a few times. The V call is TRBV4-3, the J call TRBJ1-1, with D hard to call. Germline V gene data show CDR1 as LGHNA and CDR2 as YSLEER. The germline V and J ends were trimmed by 4 bases and 0 bases, with 9 bases remaining between them. CDR3 size: 14 residues. The CDR3 sequence is CASSLGNLNTEAFF. CDR3 DNA sequence: TGCGCCAGCAGCCTCGGGAATTTGAACACTGAAGCTTTCTTT.

This clonotype has a count of ten or more. The genes are TRBV9 and TRBJ2-7; 8 bases are shared with TRBD1. The length of the CDR3 is 17 residues. CDR1 SGDLS and CDR2 YYNGEE come from the germline V gene. V shed 3 bases, J shed 0 bases, and the junction held 11 bases outside the gene matches. The CDR3 sequence is CASSGTDRAPFSYEQYV. In DNA, the CDR3 is TGTGCCAGCAGCGGTACGGACAGGGCCCCTTTCTCCTACGAGCAGTACGTC.

Note on this clonotype: Being one base from a much bigger clone, this may be a read error. This sequence joins TRBV6-5 and TRBJ1-2; 9 bases match TRBD1. Germline CDR1 MNHEY, CDR2 SVGAGI. The J segment lost 7 bases and the V segment lost 6 bases, leaving 3 bases of the junction unmatched. The CDR3 has 12 amino acids. This chain's CDR3 is CASSPGQGGYTF. CDR3 sequence (DNA): TGTGCCAGCAGCCCGGGACAGGGTGGCTACACCTTC.

This clonotype has a count of ten or more. This chain joins TRBV29-1 and TRBJ1-1, with 7 nucleotides matching TRBD1. Looked up from germline, CDR1 is SQVTM and CDR2 is ANQGSEA. The CDR3 extends over 14 amino acids. Trimming removed 7 bases from V and 1 base from J; junction bases left unmatched: 9. For the CDR3, the DNA is TGCAGCGCCGTGGAGGGGGCGGGGAACACTGAAGCTTTCTTT. This sequence encodes CSAVEGAGNTEAFF.